The 22 T cell receptor beta chains listed next were all sequenced from one sample in a study (dated by TCRdb to about 2016). Receptor libraries were prepared by RT-PCR. Sequenced on an Illumina MiSeq. The raw public data were reprocessed by TCRdb itself: fastp quality trimming at Q25, MiXCR clonotype calling, in-frame beta chains only. Each entry merges the rows of one CDR3 protein and shows their most common DNA and genes. The sample records approximately 720,000 distinct CDR3 sequences, approximately 14% of which are singletons. The ten largest account for 3% to 4.5% of the sample. The sequenced sample consisted of memory CD4+ T cells from blood. These receptors came from a female donor in good health, serving as a healthy control.

The chain recombines TRBV7-2 with TRBJ2-5, with a tentative D call TRBD2 (5 bases). The V gene's germline CDR1 is SGHTA and CDR2 FQGNSA. V lost 5 bases to trimming and J lost 5 bases, with 18 bases between them. The CDR3 contains 15 residues. This chain's CDR3 is CASSLMGSGEETQYF. CDR3 coding DNA: TGTGCCAGCAGCCTTATGGGGTCTGGGGAGGAGACCCAGTACTTC.

The chain joins TRBV28 to TRBJ1-1; D possibly corresponds to TRBD1 (5 bases). V was clipped by 5 bases and J by 4 bases, with 14 bases between them. Germline V gene data show CDR1 as MDHEN and CDR2 as SYDVKM. The CDR3 covers 14 residues. The CDR3 region is CASSPLGGATEAFF. The CDR3 DNA reads TGTGCCAGCAGTCCCCTGGGGGGTGCCACTGAAGCTTTCTTT.

This clonotype was counted only a few times. For the CDR3, the DNA is TGTGCCAGCACCCTCCGGACTAGCGGCAGGGATGAGCAGTTCTTC. This codes for CASTLRTSGRDEQFF. The chain uses TRBV12-3 or TRBV12-4 and TRBJ2-1; 10 bases align to TRBD2. V lost 7 bases to trimming and J lost 8 bases; unmatched junction nucleotides: 11. The CDR3 covers 15 residues.

This clonotype occurred a few times. This CDR3 is CASSLTTLSYNEQFF. The CDR3 DNA sequence: TGTGCCAGCAGCTTAACCACGCTCTCCTACAATGAGCAGTTCTTC. V usage is TRBV11-2 and J usage is TRBJ2-1; D remains unclear. Germline lookup yields CDR1 SGHAT and CDR2 FQNNGV. The CDR3 is 15 amino acids. Trimming left V 2 bases short and J 0 bases short, with 8 bases between.

This clonotype was counted a few times. The J gene is TRBJ1-2, the V gene TRBV5-1; TRBD1 might be the D (6 bases). Germline assignment: CDR1 SGHRS and CDR2 YFSETQ. CDR3 length equals 14 residues. V shed 3 bases and J shed 4 bases, with 13 bases lying between them. The CDR3 DNA reads as TGCGCCAGCAGCTCGGAGGGGGGGCGCTATGGCTACACCTTC. Residues: CASSSEGGRYGYTF.

This chain links TRBV28 with TRBJ2-7, with D maybe TRBD1 (6 bases). V lost 5 bases and J lost 0, with 14 bases in between. The germline CDR1 and CDR2 sequences are MDHEN and SYDVKM. This CDR3 region has 15 residues. The CDR3 bases are TGTGCCAGCAGTCCTCCGGGACACTACTCCTACGAGCAGTACTTC. Its protein product is CASSPPGHYSYEQYF.

This clonotype was recorded a few times. CDR3 DNA: TGCAGTGCTAGAGAAGCAGGGACAGGGTTTCTCACTGAAGCTTTCTTT. Translated: CSAREAGTGFLTEAFF. This chain connects TRBV20-1 to TRBJ1-1; 9 bases align to TRBD1. The CDR3 sequence is 16 residues long. J was trimmed by 4 bases and V by 0 bases; bases with no gene match: 9. From germline, CDR1 is DFQATT and CDR2 SNEGSKA (reference sequence).

The gene calls are TRBV20-1 and TRBJ2-1; TRBD2 is a possible D gene (6 bases). Germline loops: CDR1 DFQATT, CDR2 SNEGSKA (reference sequence). This CDR3 is built from 12 residues. Trimming cost V 2 bases and J 11 bases, with 13 bases left between them. CDR3 in amino acids: CSARLIAGKQFF. The CDR3 region has the DNA TGCAGTGCTAGACTAATCGCGGGGAAGCAGTTCTTC.

V gene TRBV20-1 combines with J gene TRBJ2-1, with 7 nucleotides matching TRBD2. Trimming at V came to 0 bases and at J to 8 bases, leaving 13 bases not matched to a gene. CDR3 length: 16 residues. In germline, CDR1 is DFQATT, CDR2 SNEGSKA (reference sequence). The CDR3 reads CSAREGGTGYGDEQFF. In DNA form, the CDR3 reads TGCAGTGCTAGAGAGGGGGGGACGGGCTACGGCGATGAGCAGTTCTTC.

This rearrangement joins TRBV24-1 to TRBJ2-1; tentatively, D is TRBD1 (6 bases). The CDR3 extends over 12 amino acids. From germline, CDR1 is KGHDR and CDR2 SFDVKD. Deletions cut 3 bases from V and 10 bases from J, with 9 bases between. The CDR3 spells CATSDPGTEQFF. The CDR3 DNA sequence: TGTGCCACCAGTGATCCCGGGACAGAGCAGTTCTTC.

This clonotype was found many times. CDR3 coding DNA: TGCAGCGTGCGCATCGTTGAGCAGTTCTTC. It translates to CSVRIVEQFF. The V call is TRBV29-1, the J call TRBJ2-1; no clear D. The germline CDR1 and CDR2 sequences are SQVTM and ANQGSEA. Trimming removed 6 bases at V and 9 bases at J, with 9 bases between. CDR3 size: 10 residues.

The sample holds many counts of this clonotype. The chain has TRBV20-1 and TRBJ1-2; 8 nucleotides agree with TRBD1. V lost 6 bases and J lost 6; bases outside the gene matches: 15. The germline V gene encodes CDR1 DFQATT and CDR2 SNEGSKA (reference sequence). The CDR3 has 15 amino acids. The CDR3 loop reads CSARNDRGNWDGYTF. The CDR3 DNA is TGCAGTGCCAGGAATGACAGGGGTAATTGGGATGGCTACACCTTC.

This clonotype was counted ten times or more. The genes are TRBV7-2 and TRBJ2-1, with TRBD2 identical over 10 bases. The CDR3 covers 17 residues. Per the germline V gene, CDR1 is SGHTA and CDR2 is FQGNSA. The V gene end was trimmed by 5 bases and the J gene end by 4 bases; junction bases not matched to a gene: 11. The CDR3, as DNA: TGTGCCAGCAGCCCTAGTGGGGCTAGCGGGAGTTACAATGAGCAGTTCTTC. Amino acid sequence: CASSPSGASGSYNEQFF. Together with reference TRBV7-2 and TRBJ2-1, the CDR3 gives the full variable domain: GAGVSQSPSNKVTEKGKDVELRCDPISGHTALYWYRQSLGQGLEFLIYFQGNSAPDKSGLPSDRFSAERTGGSVSTLTIQRTQQEDSAVYLCASSPSGASGSYNEQFFGPGTRLTVL.

The sample holds many counts of this clonotype. The chain has TRBV29-1 and TRBJ2-1, with TRBD2 identical over 11 bases. V shed 1 base, J shed 4 bases, and the junction held 15 bases outside the gene matches. Germline assignment: CDR1 SQVTM and CDR2 ANQGSEA. CDR3 length: 19 amino acids. CDR3 amino acids: CSVEAEGGLAGLAYNEQFF. The DNA of the CDR3 is TGCAGCGTTGAAGCGGAAGGTGGACTAGCGGGCCTCGCTTACAATGAGCAGTTCTTC.

This clonotype was detected once. A junction boundary mismatches the germline segment, possibly from a read error. The rearrangement joins TRBV7-9 to TRBJ2-5; the match to TRBD1 covers 9 bases. The CDR3 covers 17 residues. Germline CDR1 is SEHNR and CDR2 is FQNEAQ (reference sequence). CDR3 nucleotides: TGTGCCAGCAGCTTAGCTCAGGGGACAGGGTTCCAAGAGGCCCAGTACTTC. Encoded protein: CASSLAQGTGFQEAQYF.

This sequence joins TRBV24-1 and TRBJ1-5; 8 positions match TRBD1. Germline loops: CDR1 KGHDR, CDR2 SFDVKD. This CDR3 comprises 15 residues. V lost 4 bases, J lost 2 bases, and 3 bases stayed unmatched. In DNA, the CDR3 is TGTGCCACCAGTGAATCGACAGGGGGCAATCAGCCCCAGCATTTT. Protein sequence: CATSESTGGNQPQHF.

Ten or more counts support this clonotype. The V call is TRBV6-5, the J call TRBJ1-5; D gene unclear. This CDR3 region has 15 residues. Looked up from germline, CDR1 is MNHEY and CDR2 is SVGAGI. Trimming stripped 4 bases from V and 2 bases from J, with 12 bases between. CDR3 bases: TGTGCCAGCAGTTTGGGGAATGTGGGCAATCAGCCCCAGCATTTT. Translation: CASSLGNVGNQPQHF.

This clonotype occurred a few times. This chain's CDR3 is CASTRRSAPNTGELFF. The CDR3, as DNA: TGTGCCAGCACTCGAAGATCAGCGCCGAACACCGGGGAGCTGTTTTTT. The V and J genes are TRBV6-5 and TRBJ2-2, with D hard to call. The germline V gene has CDR1 MNHEY and CDR2 SVGAGI. The germline V and J ends were trimmed by 7 bases and 0 bases, with 15 bases remaining between them. CDR3 length equals 16 residues.

In this sample, this clonotype turned up a few times. This chain uses TRBV24-1 with TRBJ1-2; 10 bases line up with TRBD1. Looked up from germline, CDR1 is KGHDR and CDR2 is SFDVKD. Unmatched junction bases numbered 6, after V lost 4 bases and J lost 8 bases. The CDR3 sequence is 14 residues long. DNA of the CDR3: TGTGCCACCAGTGACCCGGGGACAGGGGTAGGCTACACCTTC. Its protein is CATSDPGTGVGYTF.

This clonotype was observed a handful of times. The genes are TRBV20-1 and TRBJ2-3, with 10 bases aligning to TRBD2. Trimming removed 4 bases from V and 4 bases from J; junction bases left unmatched: 11. From germline, CDR1 is DFQATT and CDR2 SNEGSKA (reference sequence). The CDR3 loop spans 16 amino acids. CDR3 amino acids: CSAKVAGGSSADTQYF. Written as DNA, the CDR3 is TGCAGTGCTAAGGTAGCGGGGGGATCTAGCGCAGATACGCAGTATTTT.

This clonotype was counted only a few times. Relative to the germline gene, one junction end is altered; a read error may explain this. This chain links TRBV7-2 with TRBJ2-3, with 7 bases identical to TRBD2. The CDR3 runs 15 residues. Germline assignment: CDR1 SGHTA and CDR2 FQGNSA. The CDR3 is CASSLAEYSTDTQYF. The CDR3 DNA sequence: TGTGCCAGCAGCCTAGCGGAATACAGCACAGATACGCAGTATTTT.

This chain uses TRBV29-1 with TRBJ2-5; 10 bases map to TRBD1. The trim removed 3 bases at V and 5 bases at J, leaving 6 bases unmatched. Germline values: CDR1 SQVTM, CDR2 ANQGSEA. This CDR3 spans 14 amino acids. The CDR3 protein is CSVDRTGGGETQYF. CDR3 bases: TGCAGCGTTGACCGGACAGGGGGAGGGGAGACCCAGTACTTC.